This entry features one T cell receptor beta chain sequence. Its antigen is unknown. At one end, the junction sequence differs from germline, possibly due to a read error. It was around 10 milliliters of peripheral blood that were drawn from each donor. The CDR3 is made up of 12 amino acids. Per the germline V gene, CDR1 is SGHNT and CDR2 is YENEEA. The record originates from a study of blood T cells in healthy people across ages. Study results and limitations: Unsorted PBMC input precluded a conclusive naive versus antigen-experienced comparison. A roughly linear age-dependent decrease characterized TCR beta diversity per million T cells.

Using a J-beta primer mix together with a sample-barcoded 5' primer, a second PCR was run for 7 to 11 cycles. TCRdb reprocessed the 5' RACE reads with MiXCR, giving one entry per CDR3 protein. The sample records fewer than 2,000,000 distinct CDR3 sequences, about 32% being singletons. The sequencing sample was made of blood. This TCR was sampled from a woman aged 25 to 39 in good health. V is TRBV11-3 and J is TRBJ2-7, with 9 bases fitting TRBD1. The CDR3 sequence is CARQGATYEQYF. In DNA, the CDR3 is TGTGCCAGACAGGGGGCTACCTACGAGCAGTACTTT.